The clone carrying this T cell receptor beta chain was seen only a few times. Its antigen is undetermined. The table came from immunoSEQ multiplex PCR; TCRdb's copy has only in-frame clones and leaves some out. The sample records roughly 2,800 clones, about 24% being singletons. The source of the sample is a study of T cells in localized non-small cell lung cancer. Study observations and caveats: Uninvolved adjacent lung had more T cell clonality than any other tissue, topping tumor.

This CDR3 has 15 amino acids. Looked up from germline, CDR1 is SGHNT and CDR2 is YENEEA. The V and J ends lost 5 bases and 2 bases respectively, with 13 bases between them. The gene calls are TRBV11-3 and TRBJ2-1; the D gene could be TRBD1 or TRBD2 (5 bases each). The receptor was isolated from a man aged 40-75 years with stage I squamous cell lung carcinoma. This sample comprised lung tumor tissue, obtained before any cancer treatment. The CDR3 region is CASSHGAPPYNEQFF. The CDR3 DNA reads TGTGCCAGCAGCCACGGGGCCCCACCCTACAATGAGCAGTTCTTC.